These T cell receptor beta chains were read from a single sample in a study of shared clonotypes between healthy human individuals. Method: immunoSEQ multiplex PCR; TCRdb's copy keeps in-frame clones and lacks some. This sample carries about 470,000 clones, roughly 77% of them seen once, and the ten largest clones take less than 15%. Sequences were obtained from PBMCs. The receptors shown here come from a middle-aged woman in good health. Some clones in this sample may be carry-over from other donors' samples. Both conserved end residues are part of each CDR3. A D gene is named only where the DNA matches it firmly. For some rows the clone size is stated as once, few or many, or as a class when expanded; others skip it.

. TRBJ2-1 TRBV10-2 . CASSEAGLYNEQFF TGCGCCAGCAGTGAGGCGGGACTCTACAATGAGCAGTTCTTC
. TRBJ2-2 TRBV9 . CASSVGRDGGHHTGELFF TGTGCCAGCAGCGTAGGGCGGGACGGGGGACATCACACCGGGGAGCTGTTTTTT
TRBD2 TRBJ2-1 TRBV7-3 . CASSKGVAGVNEQFF TGTGCCAGCAGCAAGGGGGTAGCGGGAGTCAATGAGCAGTTCTTC
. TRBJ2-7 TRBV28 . CASSELAYEQYF TGTGCCAGCAGTGAACTAGCCTACGAGCAGTACTTC
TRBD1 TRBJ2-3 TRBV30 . CAWSQGVADTQYF TGTGCCTGGTCCCAGGGGGTGGCAGATACGCAGTATTTT
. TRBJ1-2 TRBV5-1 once CASSLGREGYGYTF TGCGCCAGCAGCTTGGGGCGTGAGGGCTATGGCTACACCTTC
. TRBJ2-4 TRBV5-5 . CASSSYGGAKNIQYF TGTGCCAGCAGCTCATACGGGGGAGCCAAAAACATTCAGTACTTC
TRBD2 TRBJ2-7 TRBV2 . CASRPGTSGPYEQYF TGTGCCAGCAGACCCGGGACTAGCGGCCCCTACGAGCAGTACTTC
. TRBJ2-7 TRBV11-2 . CASSQTGAVEQYF TGTGCCAGCAGCCAGACGGGAGCGGTCGAGCAGTACTTC
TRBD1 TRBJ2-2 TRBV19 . CASSISVWTGSGELFF TGTGCCAGTAGTATATCTGTCTGGACAGGGTCCGGGGAGCTGTTTTTT
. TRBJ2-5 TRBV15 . CATSRDRIQETQYF TGTGCCACCAGCAGAGACCGGATTCAAGAGACCCAGTACTTC
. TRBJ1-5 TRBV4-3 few CASSQDGRDQPQHF TGCGCCAGCAGCCAAGACGGGAGGGATCAGCCCCAGCATTTT
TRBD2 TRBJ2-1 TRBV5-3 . CARSPRTSGSPYNEQFF TGTGCCAGAAGCCCCCGGACTAGCGGGAGCCCCTACAATGAGCAGTTCTTC
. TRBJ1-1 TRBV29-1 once CSADRTMNTEAFF TGCAGCGCTGACAGGACAATGAACACTGAAGCTTTCTTT
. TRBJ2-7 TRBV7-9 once CASSRDPVGEQYF TGTGCCAGCAGTAGGGACCCCGTCGGCGAGCAGTACTTC
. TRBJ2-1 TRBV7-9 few CASSPRGGSAYNEQFF TGTGCCAGCAGCCCCCGAGGAGGTAGCGCATACAATGAGCAGTTCTTC
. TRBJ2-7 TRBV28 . CASMAPGTYEQYF TGTGCCAGCATGGCCCCCGGAACCTACGAGCAGTACTTC
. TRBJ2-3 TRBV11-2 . CASSLVQTDTQYF TGTGCCAGCAGCTTAGTACAGACAGATACGCAGTATTTT
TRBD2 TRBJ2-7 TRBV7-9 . CASSSPRTSGSYEQYF TGTGCCAGCAGCTCGCCCCGGACTAGCGGGAGTTACGAGCAGTACTTC
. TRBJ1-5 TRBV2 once CASSVQVVDQPQHF TGTGCCAGCAGTGTACAGGTAGTGGATCAGCCCCAGCATTTT
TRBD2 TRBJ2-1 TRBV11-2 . CASSFTGTSNNEQFF TGTGCCAGCAGCTTTACCGGGACTAGCAACAATGAGCAGTTCTTC
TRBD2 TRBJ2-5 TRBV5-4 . CASSLEIAGPLQETQYF TGTGCCAGCAGCTTGGAAATAGCGGGACCGCTCCAAGAGACCCAGTACTTC
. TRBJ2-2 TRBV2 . CASSESPIAGELFF TGTGCCAGCAGTGAGAGCCCGATTGCCGGGGAGCTGTTTTTT
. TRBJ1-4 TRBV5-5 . CASSFSRRQDEKLFF TGTGCCAGCAGCTTTTCCCGAAGGCAGGATGAAAAACTGTTTTTT
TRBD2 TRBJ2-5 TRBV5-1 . CASSPLAGGTQETQYF TGCGCCAGCAGCCCCTTAGCGGGAGGTACCCAAGAGACCCAGTACTTC